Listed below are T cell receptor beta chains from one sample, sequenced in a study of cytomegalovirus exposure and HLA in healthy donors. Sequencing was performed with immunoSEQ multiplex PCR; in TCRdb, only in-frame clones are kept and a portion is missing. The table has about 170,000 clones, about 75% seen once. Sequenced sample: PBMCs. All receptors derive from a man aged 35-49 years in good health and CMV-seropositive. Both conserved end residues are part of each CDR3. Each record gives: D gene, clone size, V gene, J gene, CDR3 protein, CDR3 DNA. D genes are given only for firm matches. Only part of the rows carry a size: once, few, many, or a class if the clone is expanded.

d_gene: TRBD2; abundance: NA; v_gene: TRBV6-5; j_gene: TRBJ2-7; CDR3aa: CASSYSLGGGFYEQYF; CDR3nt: TGTGCCAGCAGTTATAGCTTGGGGGGAGGGTTCTACGAGCAGTACTTC
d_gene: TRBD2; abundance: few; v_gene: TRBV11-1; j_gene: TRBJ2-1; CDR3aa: CASSSRSGKRDEQFF; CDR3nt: TGTGCCAGCAGCTCTCGCAGCGGGAAAAGGGATGAGCAGTTCTTC
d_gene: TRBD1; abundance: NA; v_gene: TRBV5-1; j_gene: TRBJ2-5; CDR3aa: CASSFNPGQQETQYF; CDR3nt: TGCGCCAGCAGCTTTAACCCGGGACAGCAAGAGACCCAGTACTTC
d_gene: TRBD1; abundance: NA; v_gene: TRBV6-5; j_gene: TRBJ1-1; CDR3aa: CASSYSQGSVNTEAFF; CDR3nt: TGTGCCAGCAGTTACTCACAGGGGTCCGTGAACACTGAAGCTTTCTTT
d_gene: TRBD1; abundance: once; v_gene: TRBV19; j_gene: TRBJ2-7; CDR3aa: CASSISGGTGGTYEQYF; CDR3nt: TGTGCCAGTAGTATCTCCGGAGGGACAGGGGGCACCTACGAGCAGTACTTC
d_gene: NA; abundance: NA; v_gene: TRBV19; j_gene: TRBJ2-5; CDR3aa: CASSRSLQETQYF; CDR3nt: TGTGCCAGTAGCCGGAGTCTCCAAGAGACCCAGTACTTC
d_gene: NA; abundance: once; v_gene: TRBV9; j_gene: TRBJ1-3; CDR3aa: CASSVGRNTIYF; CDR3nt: TGTGCCAGCAGCGTAGGGCGGAACACCATATATTTT
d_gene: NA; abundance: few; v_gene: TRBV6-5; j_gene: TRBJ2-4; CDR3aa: CASSRQAEVNSQYF; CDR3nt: TGTGCCAGCAGTAGACAGGCGGAAGTAAACAGTCAGTACTTC
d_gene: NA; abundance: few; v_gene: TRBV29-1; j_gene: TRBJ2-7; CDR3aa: CSVATSGTSSYEQYF; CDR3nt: TGCAGCGTCGCCACTTCCGGGACAAGCTCCTACGAGCAGTACTTC
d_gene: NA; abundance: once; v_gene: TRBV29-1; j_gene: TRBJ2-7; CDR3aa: CSAWRAGEQYF; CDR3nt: TGCAGCGCCTGGAGGGCTGGGGAGCAGTACTTC